This T cell receptor (beta chain) was recorded in a study of blood T cell repertoires in COVID-19. Background on the study: Researchers got acute and convalescent COVID-19 samples from the United States, Italy and Spain.

Remarks on this clone: This specimen includes other DNA sequences encoding the same CDR3.

The V gene lost 3 bases and the J gene lost 2 bases, with 10 bases spanning the gap. The CDR3 is 14 amino acids. Germline V gene sequence: CDR1 KGHSH, CDR2 LQKENI. Per the original data handling: Amplification of reference gene primers provided the estimated nucleated cell counts. TCRdb keeps only in-frame clones here, not all; method: immunoSEQ multiplex PCR. That table is the source of V, J and clone size, and D and trimming were worked out from the DNA. The table includes more than 250,000 clones, around 90% detected once. This receptor was identified in a man aged 18 to 29 who had recovered from COVID-19. The gene calls are TRBV18 and TRBJ2-5, with D tentatively TRBD2 (6 bases). The sequenced sample consisted of peripheral blood. The chain's CDR3 is CASSPDRGQETQYF. The CDR3 DNA reads as TGTGCCAGCTCACCTGACCGGGGGCAAGAGACCCAGTACTTC.